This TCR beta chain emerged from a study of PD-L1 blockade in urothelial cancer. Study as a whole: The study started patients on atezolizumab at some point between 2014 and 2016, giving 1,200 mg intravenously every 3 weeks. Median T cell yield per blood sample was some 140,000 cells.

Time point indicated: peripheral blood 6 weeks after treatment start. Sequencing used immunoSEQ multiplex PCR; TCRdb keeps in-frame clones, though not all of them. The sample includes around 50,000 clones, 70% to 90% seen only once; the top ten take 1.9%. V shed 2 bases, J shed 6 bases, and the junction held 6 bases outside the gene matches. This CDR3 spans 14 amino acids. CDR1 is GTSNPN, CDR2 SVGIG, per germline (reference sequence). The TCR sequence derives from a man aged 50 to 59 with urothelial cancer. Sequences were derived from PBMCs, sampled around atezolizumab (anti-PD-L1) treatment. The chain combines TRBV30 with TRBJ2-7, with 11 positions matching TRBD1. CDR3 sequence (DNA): TGTGCCTGGAGTCTTGGACAGGGGGCTATCGAGCAGTACTTC. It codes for CAWSLGQGAIEQYF.